This T cell receptor (beta chain) was identified during a study of T-cell reconstitution after alpha-beta-depleted transplantation in children. This clonotype was recorded many times. During its preparation, the TCRbeta library received unique molecular identifiers. TCRdb re-called the PCR reads with MiXCR, one entry per CDR3 protein. The profile shows hundreds of thousands of distinct CDR3 sequences, under 15% of them singletons. Germline V lookup: CDR1 MGHRA, CDR2 YSYEKL. This CDR3 region has 17 residues. V shed 2 bases and J shed 4 bases, with 17 bases lying between them. The chain has TRBV4-1 and TRBJ2-2; D perhaps matches TRBD1 (6 bases). Here the sequenced sample was PBMCs, taken before TCRalphabeta/CD19-depleted stem cell transplant. The receptor was isolated from a girl aged 2 to 9 with congenital amegakaryocytic thrombocytopenia, due to receive a stem cell transplant. CDR3 protein: CASSQNRVTGSTGELFF. In DNA, the CDR3 is TGCGCCAGCAGCCAAAACAGGGTAACGGGTAGCACCGGGGAGCTGTTTTTT.